One sample yielded the 3 T cell receptor beta chains listed below, sequenced in a study of T cell responses to AZD1222 COVID-19 vaccine. Only in-frame clones appear in the TCRdb table, and some are missing; sequencing was by immunoSEQ multiplex PCR. Of 95,000 to 150,000 clones listed, approximately 80% are singletons. The specimen comprised peripheral blood, sampled 28 days after the second AZD1222 dose. These TCRs come from an adult who received the AZD1222 COVID-19 vaccine.

The rearrangement uses TRBV6-5 and TRBJ2-5, with a tentative D call TRBD2 (7 bases). From germline, CDR1 is MNHEY and CDR2 SVGAGI. This CDR3 spans 13 amino acids. Trimming shortened V by 7 bases and J by 4 bases, and 13 bases separated the two germline ends. This chain's CDR3 is CASKMGGGETQYF. CDR3 sequence (DNA): TGTGCCAGCAAGATGGGAGGGGGAGAGACCCAGTACTTC.

The chain has TRBV28 and TRBJ2-7; D not certain. Looked up from germline, CDR1 is MDHEN and CDR2 is SYDVKM. The CDR3 runs to 16 residues. The V gene lost 5 bases and the J gene lost 1 base, with 18 bases spanning the gap. The CDR3 nucleotides read TGTGCCAGCAGTCCCCCCGGAAGGGAAGAGTCCTACGAGCAGTACTTC. This gives the protein CASSPPGREESYEQYF.

V and J are TRBV2 and TRBJ1-5; D uncertain. This CDR3 has 14 residues. The germline gives CDR1 SNHLY, CDR2 FYNNEI. V lost 6 bases, J lost 2 bases, and 11 bases lay in between. The CDR3 bases are TGTGCCAGCAGGGGCCAAATGGGCAATCAGCCCCAGCATTTT. Translated, it gives CASRGQMGNQPQHF.